One and the same sample provided the 6 T cell receptor beta chains below, sequenced in a study of T cell clonality in common variable immunodeficiency. Profiled with immunoSEQ multiplex PCR; TCRdb holds only in-frame clones, not every one. The data show around 24,000 clones, with none appearing a single time. Study-wide findings and caveats: Reportedly, TCR beta sequences from common variable immunodeficiency showed fewer deletions and N-nucleotide insertions.

What these receptors recognize is not known. Sample: peripheral blood mononuclear cells. Every receptor here comes from a human donor with common variable immunodeficiency.

This clone appeared a few times. The read finishes 3 residues shy of the CDR3 end, and the germline J gene is used to complete it. V is TRBV7-9 and J is TRBJ2-2, with D unclear. Germline lookup yields CDR1 SEHNR and CDR2 FQNEAQ (reference sequence). V was clipped by 10 bases and J by 4 bases, with 7 bases between them. The CDR3 is made up of 11 amino acids. CDR3 amino acids: CATKPTGELFF. The CDR3 bases that were read are TGTGCCACTAAGCCCACCGGGGAG. The whole variable domain, filled in from reference TRBV7-9 and TRBJ2-2, reads DTGVSQNPRHKITKRGQNVTFRCDPISEHNRLYWYRQTLGQGPEFLTYFQNEAQLEKSRLLSDRFSAERPKGSFSTLEIQRTEQGDSAMYLCATKPTGELFFGEGSRLTVL.

This clone came up many times. The CDR3 is cut off 3 residues early in the read; its end comes from the germline J gene. V and J are TRBV29-1 and TRBJ1-1; 8 nucleotides match TRBD1. The V and J ends lost 6 bases and 0 bases, in that order; junction bases with no gene match: 3. CDR3 size: 13 residues. Germline-derived CDR1 and CDR2 are SQVTM and ANQGSEA. CDR3 DNA, as far as it was read: TGCAGCGTGGGGGACAGGTTGAACACTGAA. Protein sequence: CSVGDRLNTE. The entire CDR3 sequence reads CSVGDRLNTEAFF. Full variable domain (remainder filled in from reference TRBV29-1 and TRBJ1-1): SAVISQKPSRDICQRGTSLTIQCQVDSQVTMMFWYRQQPGQSLTLIATANQGSEATYESGFVIDKFPISRPNLTFSTLTVSNMSPEDSSIYLCSVGDRLNTEAFFGQGTRLTVV.

This clone was counted between two and nine times. The observed sequence ends 3 residues before the CDR3 terminus, with the missing tail filled in from the germline J gene. The chain carries TRBV23-1 and TRBJ1-6; TRBD1 matches 7 bases. TRBV23-1 is marked as an open reading frame, function uncertain. The CDR3 sequence is 18 residues long. V trimming: 8 bases; J trimming: 0 bases; junction bases outside the gene matches: 13. CDR3: CASAQGSFSSSYNSPLHF. CDR3 bases read: TGCGCCAGCGCACAGGGGTCCTTTTCTAGCTCCTATAATTCACCC.

The CDR3 reads CASSRGTATNEKLFF. Incomplete CDR3 DNA: TGCGCCAGCAGCCGGGGAACGGCAACTAATGAAAAA. The chain combines TRBV5-1 with TRBJ1-4; no clear D. The read terminates 3 residues before the CDR3 end, so the remaining end is supplied by the germline J gene. Trimming cost V 4 bases and J 0 bases, with 10 bases left between them. The CDR3 runs to 15 residues. CDR1 is SGHRS and CDR2 is YFSETQ in the germline V gene.

This clone was seen at least ten times. The read comes to an end 3 residues before the CDR3 does, leaving the germline J gene to fill in the end. The V and J genes are TRBV5-4 and TRBJ1-1; 8 bases match TRBD1. V shed 4 bases, J shed 1 base, and the junction held 6 bases outside the gene matches. Germline CDR1 is SGHNT and CDR2 is YYREEE (reference sequence). The CDR3 is 15 residues long. CDR3 bases read: TGTGCCAGCAGCCAAACGACAGGGGCGAACACTGAA. Translated: CASSQTTGANTE. The CDR3 reads in full as CASSQTTGANTEAFF. The full variable domain, rest sourced from reference TRBV5-4 and TRBJ1-1, is ETGVTQSPTHLIKTRGQQVTLRCSSQSGHNTVSWYQQALGQGPQFIFQYYREEENGRGNFPPRFSGLQFPNYSSELNVNALELDDSALYLCASSQTTGANTEAFFGQGTRLTVV.

This clone was found many times. The observed sequence ends 3 residues before the CDR3 terminus, with the missing tail filled in from the germline J gene. The gene calls are TRBV30 and TRBJ2-7, with D possibly being TRBD1 (5 bases). The CDR3 has 15 residues. The V end was cut by 2 bases, the J end by 0 bases, with 14 bases between. Germline V gives CDR1 GTSNPN, CDR2 SVGIG (reference sequence). The CDR3: CAWSYLQGFSYEQYF. The CDR3 bases that were read are TGTGCCTGGAGTTATCTGCAGGGTTTCTCCTACGAG.